These 9 T cell receptor beta chains were sequenced from one sample in a study of cytomegalovirus exposure and HLA in healthy donors. Primers: 60 Vbeta forward and 13 Jbeta reverse. TCRdb's copy holds only in-frame clones and misses some; the assay was immunoSEQ multiplex PCR. The sample lists 120,000 to 150,000 clones; roughly a tenth were seen once. The sample was PBMCs. The source of these receptors is a male donor in good health and CMV-seronegative.

The chain combines TRBV5-1 with TRBJ2-2; 10 bases are a match to TRBD2. The CDR3 is 17 amino acids. Germline assignment: CDR1 SGHRS and CDR2 YFSETQ. After removal of 2 bases from V and 0 bases from J, the junction contained 4 bases not matched to a gene. The CDR3 reads CASSLNGLAANTGELFF. The CDR3 DNA reads TGCGCCAGCAGCTTAAATGGACTAGCGGCGAACACCGGGGAGCTGTTTTTT.

As DNA, the CDR3 is TGTGCCAGTAGTACAGGGGCCCCCCTTTACAATGAGCAGTTCTTC. It codes for CASSTGAPLYNEQFF. The chain carries TRBV19 and TRBJ2-1; D is possibly TRBD1 (6 bases). The CDR3 sequence is 15 residues long. Trimming stripped 4 bases from V and 4 bases from J, with 14 bases between. The germline CDR1 and CDR2 sequences are LNHDA and SQIVND (reference sequence).

This clone was detected a few times. The chain has TRBV27 and TRBJ2-7, with D possibly TRBD1 on 5 matching bases. Per the germline V gene, CDR1 is MNHEY and CDR2 is SMNVEV (reference sequence). The ends were cut back, 2 bases at V and 3 bases at J, with 8 bases in the middle. This CDR3 has 13 amino acids. DNA of the CDR3: TGTGCCAGCAGTTTAAGGGGCAACTACGAGCAGTACTTC. It specifies CASSLRGNYEQYF.

This clone was seen a handful of times. The chain carries TRBV7-2 and TRBJ1-2; 8 nucleotides align to TRBD1. J was trimmed by 4 bases and V by 3 bases; bases with no gene match: 7. This CDR3 is 15 amino acids long. Germline-derived CDR1 and CDR2 are SGHTA and FQGNSA. Here the CDR3 reads CASSLRGGQAYGYTF. The DNA for the CDR3 is TGTGCCAGCAGCTTGAGGGGGGGACAGGCCTATGGCTACACCTTC.

The V call is TRBV9, the J call TRBJ1-2; TRBD1 aligns across 7 bases. This CDR3 spans 14 amino acids. Germline CDR1 SGDLS, CDR2 YYNGEE. Trimming removed 7 bases from V and 1 base from J; junction bases left unmatched: 7. Here the CDR3 reads CASGLGQNNYGYTF. In DNA form, the CDR3 reads TGTGCCAGCGGTCTGGGACAGAATAACTATGGCTACACCTTC.

V and J are TRBV27 and TRBJ1-2, with 9 nucleotides matching TRBD1. Germline loops: CDR1 MNHEY, CDR2 SMNVEV (reference sequence). Unmatched junction bases numbered 12, after V lost 5 bases and J lost 8 bases. CDR3 length equals 15 residues. The CDR3 loop reads CASSPHRDRARGYTF. CDR3 DNA sequence: TGTGCCAGCAGTCCGCACCGGGACAGGGCACGGGGCTACACCTTC.

This clone was observed a few times. The chain employs TRBV4-1 and TRBJ1-1; no firm D call. The CDR3 loop spans 15 amino acids. Germline values: CDR1 MGHRA, CDR2 YSYEKL. V lost 1 base, J lost 0 bases, and 9 bases lay in between. The CDR3 is CASSQVQLMNTEAFF. The CDR3 DNA sequence: TGCGCCAGCAGCCAAGTTCAGTTAATGAACACTGAAGCTTTCTTT.

This clone was observed a few times. The rearrangement uses TRBV4-3 and TRBJ2-2; D is possibly TRBD2 (6 bases). The germline gives CDR1 LGHNA, CDR2 YSLEER. The CDR3 covers 17 residues. Trimming took off 3 bases at V and 3 bases at J, with 17 bases between the two ends. The CDR3 DNA reads as TGCGCCAGCAGCCAGGCTAACCTAGCGCTAGACACCGGGGAGCTGTTTTTT. Translated, it gives CASSQANLALDTGELFF.

The chain combines TRBV6-5 with TRBJ2-5; 9 bases match TRBD1. The DNA end is more similar to TRBJ2-7, so the J call may be wrong. Germline V gene data show CDR1 as MNHEY and CDR2 as SVGAGI. This CDR3 region has 15 residues. CDR3 nucleotide sequence: TGTGCCAGCAGGCCCGGGACAGGGAAGACCTACGAGCAGTACTTC. Translating gives CASRPGTGKTYEQYF.